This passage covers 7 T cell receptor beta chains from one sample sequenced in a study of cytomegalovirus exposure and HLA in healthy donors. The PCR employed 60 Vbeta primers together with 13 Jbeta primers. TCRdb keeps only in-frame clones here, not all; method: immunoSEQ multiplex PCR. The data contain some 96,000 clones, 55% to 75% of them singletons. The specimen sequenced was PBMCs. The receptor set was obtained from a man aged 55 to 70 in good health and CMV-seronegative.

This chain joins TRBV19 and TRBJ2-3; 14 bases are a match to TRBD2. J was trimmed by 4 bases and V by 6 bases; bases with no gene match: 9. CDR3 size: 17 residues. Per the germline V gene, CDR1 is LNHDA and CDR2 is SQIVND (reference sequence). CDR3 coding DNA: TGTGCCAGTAGGGGCGGGACTAGCGGGAGAGTGTCAGATACGCAGTATTTT. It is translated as CASRGGTSGRVSDTQYF.

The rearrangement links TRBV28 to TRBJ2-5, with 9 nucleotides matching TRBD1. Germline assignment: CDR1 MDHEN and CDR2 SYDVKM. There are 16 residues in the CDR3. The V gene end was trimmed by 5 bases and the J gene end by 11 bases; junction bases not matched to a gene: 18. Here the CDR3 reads CASSPHFGGQGREQYF. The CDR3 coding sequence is TGTGCCAGCAGTCCTCACTTCGGGGGACAGGGAAGGGAGCAGTACTTC.

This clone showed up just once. In DNA form, the CDR3 reads TGCGCCAGCAGCGGACAGGGGGCGCAAGAGACCCAGTACTTC. Translating gives CASSGQGAQETQYF. The chain couples TRBV5-1 to TRBJ2-5, with 11 bases that match TRBD1. With 4 bases clipped from V and 2 bases from J, the junction kept 1 base outside the gene matches. Per germline, CDR1 SGHRS and CDR2 YFSETQ. This CDR3 has 14 amino acids.

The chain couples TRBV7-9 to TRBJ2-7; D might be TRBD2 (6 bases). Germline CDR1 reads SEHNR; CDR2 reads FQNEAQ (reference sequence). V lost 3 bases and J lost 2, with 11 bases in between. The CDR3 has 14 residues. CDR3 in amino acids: CASSFLGGTYEQYF. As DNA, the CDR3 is TGTGCCAGCAGCTTCCTAGGCGGGACCTACGAGCAGTACTTC.

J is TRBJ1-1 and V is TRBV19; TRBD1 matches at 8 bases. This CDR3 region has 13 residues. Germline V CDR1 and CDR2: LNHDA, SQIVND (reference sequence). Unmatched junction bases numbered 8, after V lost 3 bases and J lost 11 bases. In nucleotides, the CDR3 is TGTGCCAGTAGTATGGACAGGGTACAGGTGGCTTTCTTT. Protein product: CASSMDRVQVAFF. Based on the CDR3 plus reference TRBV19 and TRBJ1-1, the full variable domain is DGGITQSPKYLFRKEGQNVTLSCEQNLNHDAMYWYRQDPGQGLRLIYYSQIVNDFQKGDIAEGYSVSREKKESFPLTVTSAQKNPTAFYLCASSMDRVQVAFFGQGTRLTVV.

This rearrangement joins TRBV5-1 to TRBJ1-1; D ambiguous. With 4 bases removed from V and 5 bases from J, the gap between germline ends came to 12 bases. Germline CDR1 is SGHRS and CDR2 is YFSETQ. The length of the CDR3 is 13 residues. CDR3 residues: CASSPTTVTEAFF. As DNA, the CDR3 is TGCGCCAGCAGCCCGACAACTGTAACTGAAGCTTTCTTT.

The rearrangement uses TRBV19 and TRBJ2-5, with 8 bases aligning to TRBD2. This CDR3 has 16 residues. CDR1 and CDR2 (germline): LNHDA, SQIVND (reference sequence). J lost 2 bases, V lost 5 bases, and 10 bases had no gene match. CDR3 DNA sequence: TGTGCCAGTAGTGCCCTAACTAGCGGAAGACAAGAGACCCAGTACTTC. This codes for CASSALTSGRQETQYF.